The next 5 T cell receptor beta chains were all read from a single sample in a study of vaccination and CD4 T cells after COVID-19 (dated by TCRdb to 2021 to 2024). These receptors have no known antigen. The treatment or condition label, as the study defines it: roughly 10-day PBMC culture with coronavirus spike peptide pools or control peptides (ViraFEST assay). The library was generated by PCR. Sequencer: Illumina iSeq 100. DNA from cultured CD4+ T cells underwent TCR sequencing with the Oncomine TCR Beta short-read assay at the Johns Hopkins FTIC core. TCRdb trimmed public reads at Q25 via fastp, called clones via MiXCR and kept in-frame beta chains. Each entry merges the rows of one CDR3 protein and shows their most common DNA and genes. The sample yields 14,000 to 15,000 distinct CDR3 sequences; roughly 50% were counted once. The top ten hold 3.5% to 4.5% of the sample. This material consisted of CD4+ T cells from blood, cultured in vitro, taken before SARS-CoV-2 vaccination. All receptors derive from a human donor who had recovered from COVID-19.

This chain links TRBV20-1 with TRBJ2-1; 10 bases align to TRBD2. This CDR3 has 15 amino acids. V was clipped by 3 bases and J by 15 bases; unmatched bases: 17. In germline, CDR1 is DFQATT, CDR2 SNEGSKA (reference sequence). CDR3 region: CSASSLAGDEHGGFF. The CDR3 region has the DNA TGCAGTGCTAGCTCCCTAGCGGGGGACGAACACGGAGGGTTCTTC.

The rearrangement uses TRBV6-2 or TRBV6-3 and TRBJ2-1; D perhaps matches TRBD2 (6 bases). This CDR3 comprises 15 residues. The V gene lost 7 bases and the J gene lost 10 bases, with 23 bases spanning the gap. Germline V gene lookup returns CDR1 MNHEY and CDR2 SVGEGT. The CDR3 DNA reads TGTGCCAGCAAGCCTCTAGCGAACGAAGGTTGGGAGCAGTTCTTC. Translating it yields CASKPLANEGWEQFF.

The chain joins TRBV6-5 to TRBJ2-2, with no clear D. The CDR3 loop spans 13 amino acids. Germline-derived CDR1 and CDR2 are MNHEY and SVGAGI. The V and J ends lost 0 bases and 4 bases respectively, with 3 bases between them. The CDR3: CASSYSTTGELFF. The CDR3 coding sequence is TGTGCCAGCAGTTACTCAACCACCGGGGAGCTGTTTTTT.

The CDR3: CASSVTNTGELFF. CDR3 DNA: TGTGCCAGCAGTGTCACCAACACCGGGGAGCTGTTTTTT. The rearrangement joins TRBV6-4 to TRBJ2-2; no reliable D call. Trimming took off 4 bases at V and 2 bases at J, with 5 bases between the two ends. Germline CDR1 MRHNA, CDR2 SNTAGT. The CDR3 runs 13 residues.

The CDR3 region has the DNA TGTGCCAGTAGTATATCGACAGATCAGCCCCAGCATTTT. Residues: CASSISTDQPQHF. The chain is built from TRBV19 and TRBJ1-5; tentative D call: TRBD1 (5 bases). V gave up 2 bases and J gave up 5 bases, with 7 bases separating them. The CDR3 spans 13 residues. Germline CDR1 and CDR2: LNHDA and SQIVND (reference sequence). Complete variable domain (other parts from reference TRBV19 and TRBJ1-5): DGGITQSPKYLFRKEGQNVTLSCEQNLNHDAMYWYRQDPGQGLRLIYYSQIVNDFQKGDIAEGYSVSREKKESFPLTVTSAQKNPTAFYLCASSISTDQPQHFGDGTRLSIL.